Shown below are 15 T cell receptor beta chains from a single sample sequenced in a study of cytomegalovirus exposure and HLA in healthy donors. Vbeta (60) and Jbeta (13) primers were used in the PCR. TCRdb's table, derived via immunoSEQ multiplex PCR, lists solely in-frame clones and lacks some. The data hold 130,000 to 150,000 clones, with around three quarters observed a single time. The sample consisted of PBMCs. The receptors derive from a man aged 35 to 55 in good health and CMV-seropositive.

The V and J genes are TRBV30 and TRBJ1-2; 7 nucleotides align to TRBD1. Germline V CDR1 and CDR2: GTSNPN, SVGIG (reference sequence). The CDR3 is 14 residues long. Losses at the gene ends were 2 bases for V and 6 bases for J; bases not matched to a gene: 9. Written as DNA, the CDR3 is TGTGCCTGGAGTCGGGACAGCCTTTTGAATGGCTACACCTTC. Translating gives CAWSRDSLLNGYTF.

This clone has only a few counts. The chain has TRBV18 and TRBJ1-1; D may be TRBD1 (6 bases). V lost 8 bases to trimming and J lost 11 bases, with 21 bases between them. CDR3 length equals 13 residues. Germline-derived CDR1 and CDR2 are KGHSH and LQKENI. The CDR3 DNA follows: TGTGCCAGCCATGACAGGTCCCGCTTCTTCGCTTTCTTT. This encodes CASHDRSRFFAFF.

This clone was seen a few times. The CDR3 spells CASELGYTF. The CDR3, as DNA: TGTGCCAGTGAGTTGGGCTACACCTTC. The V call is TRBV6-1, the J call TRBJ1-2; D is unresolved. Trimming stripped 9 bases from V and 8 bases from J, with 7 bases between. Germline CDR1 is MNHNS and CDR2 is SASEGT. This CDR3 has 9 amino acids.

The chain uses TRBV5-4 and TRBJ2-7, with 15 bases fitting TRBD2. Germline V gene sequence: CDR1 SGHNT, CDR2 YYREEE (reference sequence). The CDR3 totals 18 residues. Germline trimming cut 3 bases from V and 0 bases from J; bases unmatched to any gene: 7. The CDR3 DNA reads TGTGCCAGCAGCTCGGGGACTAGCGGGAGGTCCCGCTCCTACGAGCAGTACTTC. Its protein is CASSSGTSGRSRSYEQYF.

The sample holds a few counts of this clone. The CDR3 reads CASSSAPGGSGYTF. As DNA, the CDR3 is TGTGCCAGCAGCTCCGCCCCAGGGGGCTCTGGCTACACCTTC. This chain links TRBV7-9 with TRBJ1-2, with 8 bases lining up with TRBD1. The germline V gene has CDR1 SEHNR and CDR2 FQNEAQ (reference sequence). This CDR3 is built from 14 residues. With 4 bases clipped from V and 7 bases from J, the junction kept 8 bases outside the gene matches. Complete variable domain (other parts from reference TRBV7-9 and TRBJ1-2): DTGVSQNPRHKITKRGQNVTFRCDPISEHNRLYWYRQTLGQGPEFLTYFQNEAQLEKSRLLSDRFSAERPKGSFSTLEIQRTEQGDSAMYLCASSSAPGGSGYTFGSGTRLTVV.

The chain links TRBV11-1 to TRBJ1-1, with D possibly being TRBD1 (6 bases). V lost 7 bases and J lost 2, with 11 bases in between. Per germline, CDR1 SGHAT and CDR2 FQDESV (reference sequence). This CDR3 is 13 amino acids long. CDR3 loop: CASTRDTNTEAFF. In DNA form, the CDR3 reads TGTGCCAGCACCCGGGACACCAACACTGAAGCTTTCTTT. Filled out from reference TRBV11-1 and TRBJ1-1, the complete variable domain reads EAEVAQSPRYKITEKSQAVAFWCDPISGHATLYWYRQILGQGPELLVQFQDESVVDDSQLPKDRFSAERLKGVDSTLKIQPAELGDSAMYLCASTRDTNTEAFFGQGTRLTVV.

V gene TRBV28 combines with J gene TRBJ1-5, with a tentative D call TRBD1 (5 bases). The V gene's germline CDR1 is MDHEN and CDR2 SYDVKM. The V gene lost 6 bases and the J gene lost 4 bases, with 13 bases spanning the gap. The CDR3 is 14 amino acids. The CDR3, as DNA: TGTGCCAGCAGCCCCGGGGGAAGGAATCAGCCCCAGCATTTT. This encodes CASSPGGRNQPQHF.

In regard to this clone: The junction departs from the called germline gene at one end, perhaps through a read error. In DNA form, the CDR3 reads TGTGCCAGCACTGAAACGCTAGAAGAGACCCAGTACTTC. Translating it yields CASTETLEETQYF. V is TRBV2 and J is TRBJ2-5; D ambiguous. CDR1 and CDR2 (germline): SNHLY, FYNNEI. This CDR3 region has 13 residues.

The chain employs TRBV7-2 and TRBJ2-2; D may be TRBD2 (6 bases). The CDR3 covers 15 residues. Trimming stripped 1 base from V and 4 bases from J, with 10 bases between. Germline CDR1 is SGHTA and CDR2 is FQGNSA. The CDR3 region has the DNA TGTGCCAGCAGCTTAGTAGGCGGGGTCACCGGGGAGCTGTTTTTT. Translation gives CASSLVGGVTGELFF.

The rearrangement links TRBV7-2 to TRBJ1-2; TRBD1 agrees at 9 bases. Per germline, CDR1 SGHTA and CDR2 FQGNSA. The V segment lost 5 bases and the J segment 6 bases; nucleotides outside the gene matches: 4. This CDR3 contains 13 residues. This chain's CDR3 is CASSTGQGNGYTF. DNA for the CDR3: TGTGCCAGCAGCACCGGACAGGGGAATGGCTACACCTTC.

The chain recombines TRBV28 with TRBJ2-5; 11 positions agree with TRBD2. After removal of 6 bases from V and 5 bases from J, the junction contained 5 bases not matched to a gene. This CDR3 contains 14 residues. The germline CDR1 and CDR2 sequences are MDHEN and SYDVKM. The CDR3 DNA follows: TGTGCCAGCAGCCTACTAGCGGGAGAGGAGACCCAGTACTTC. Translation gives CASSLLAGEETQYF.

This clone was observed a handful of times. V usage is TRBV19 and J usage is TRBJ1-5, with 9 bases identical to TRBD1. The CDR3 extends over 15 amino acids. J lost 6 bases, V lost 8 bases, and 11 bases had no gene match. Germline V lookup: CDR1 LNHDA, CDR2 SQIVND (reference sequence). The CDR3 is CASFSGTGSIQPQHF. In DNA, the CDR3 is TGTGCCAGTTTTAGCGGGACAGGGTCTATTCAGCCCCAGCATTTT.

The chain uses TRBV7-3 and TRBJ2-3; 9 bases align to TRBD2. Trimming cost V 1 base and J 2 bases; bases outside gene matches: 4. CDR1 SGHTA and CDR2 FQGTGA come from the germline V gene. This CDR3 is built from 16 residues. CDR3 protein: CASSLMASGNTDTQYF. The CDR3 DNA is TGTGCCAGCAGCTTAATGGCTAGCGGGAACACAGATACGCAGTATTTT.

The rearrangement uses TRBV7-6 and TRBJ1-2; 9 nucleotides agree with TRBD1. The V and J ends lost 5 bases and 6 bases, in that order; junction bases with no gene match: 16. Germline CDR1 and CDR2: SGHVS and FNYEAQ. The CDR3 runs to 17 residues. CDR3: CASSESGTGFVLDGYTF. CDR3 nucleotide sequence: TGTGCCAGCAGCGAATCCGGGACAGGGTTTGTTCTAGATGGCTACACCTTC.

The chain couples TRBV9 to TRBJ2-4; possibly TRBD1 for D (6 bases). Per germline, CDR1 SGDLS and CDR2 YYNGEE. The ends were cut back, 0 bases at V and 9 bases at J, with 10 bases in the middle. The CDR3 spans 13 residues. The CDR3 nucleotides read TGTGCCAGCAGCGTAGACAGGGTCGCCATTCAGTACTTC. Translated, it gives CASSVDRVAIQYF. The whole variable domain, remainder taken from reference TRBV9 and TRBJ2-4, is DSGVTQTPKHLITATGQRVTLRCSPRSGDLSVYWYQQSLDQGLQFLIQYYNGEERAKGNILERFSAQQFPDLHSELNLSSLELGDSALYFCASSVDRVAIQYFGAGTRLSVL.